Here is one T cell receptor beta chain with its context. The data were obtained in a study of shared clonotypes between healthy human individuals. Each replicate PCR on the sorted subsets used 200 to 250 ng DNA (around 30,000 T cell genomes). The method was immunoSEQ multiplex PCR; TCRdb's version includes in-frame clones alone and lacks a portion of them. The table lists about 300,000 clones, around 74% of them singletons. The trim removed 2 bases at V and 5 bases at J, leaving 14 bases unmatched. CDR3 length: 17 residues. Germline-derived CDR1 and CDR2 are LGHNA and YNFKEQ. The receptor's source is a man aged 25-45 years in good health. The chain employs TRBV4-2 and TRBJ1-2, with 7 positions matching TRBD1. The sequenced material came from memory CD4+ T cells sorted from blood. Subset specified: CD45RA-negative fraction. CDR3 region: CASSQSITVRGRYGYTF. The CDR3 nucleotides are TGTGCCAGCAGCCAAAGTATTACAGTAAGGGGGCGGTATGGCTACACCTTC.